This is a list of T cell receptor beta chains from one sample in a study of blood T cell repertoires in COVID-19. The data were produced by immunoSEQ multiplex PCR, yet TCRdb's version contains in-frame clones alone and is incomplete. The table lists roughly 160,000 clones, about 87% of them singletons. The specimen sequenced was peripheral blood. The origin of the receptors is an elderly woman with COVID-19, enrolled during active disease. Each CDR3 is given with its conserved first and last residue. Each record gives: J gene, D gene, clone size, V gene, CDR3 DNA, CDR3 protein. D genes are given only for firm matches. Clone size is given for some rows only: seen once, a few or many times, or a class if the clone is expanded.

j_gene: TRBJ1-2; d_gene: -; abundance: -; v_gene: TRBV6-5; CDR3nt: TGTGCCAGCAGTTACGGCGGTGGCTACACCTTC; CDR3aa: CASSYGGGYTF
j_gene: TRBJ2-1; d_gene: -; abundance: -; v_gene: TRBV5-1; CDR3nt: TGCGCCAGCAGCCCCGGACAGCTAATACCCAATGAGCAGTTCTTC; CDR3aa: CASSPGQLIPNEQFF
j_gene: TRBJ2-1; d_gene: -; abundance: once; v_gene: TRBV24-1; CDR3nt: TGTGCCATCGCGTCCGGGGGACTCTCCTACAATGAGCAGTTCTTC; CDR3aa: CAIASGGLSYNEQFF
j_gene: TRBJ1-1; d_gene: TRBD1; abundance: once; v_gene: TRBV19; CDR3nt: TGTGCCAGTAGTGTACAGGGGCGCGGCACTGAAGCTTTCTTT; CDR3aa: CASSVQGRGTEAFF
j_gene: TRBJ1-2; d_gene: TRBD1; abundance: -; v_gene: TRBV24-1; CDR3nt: TGTGCCACCAGTGAGGGACAGGGAATTGGGTATGGCTACACCTTC; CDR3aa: CATSEGQGIGYGYTF
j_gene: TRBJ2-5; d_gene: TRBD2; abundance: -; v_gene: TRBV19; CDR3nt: TGTGCCAGTAGTATAGGGCTAGCGGGAGGGCCCACAACGGAGACCCAGTACTTC; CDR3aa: CASSIGLAGGPTTETQYF
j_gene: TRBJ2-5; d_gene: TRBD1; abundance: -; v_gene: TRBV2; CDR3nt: TGTGCCAGCAGTGAAGACTCGACAGGGCAAGAGACCCAGTACTTC; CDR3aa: CASSEDSTGQETQYF
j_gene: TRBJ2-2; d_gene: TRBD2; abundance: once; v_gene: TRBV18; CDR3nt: TGTGCCAGCTCACCCAAAGCGGGGTACACCGGGGAGCTGTTTTTT; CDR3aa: CASSPKAGYTGELFF
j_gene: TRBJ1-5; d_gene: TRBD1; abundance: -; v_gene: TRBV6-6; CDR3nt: TGTGCCAGCAGTTACTCGACAGGGGGCGTACAGCCCCAGCATTTT; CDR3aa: CASSYSTGGVQPQHF
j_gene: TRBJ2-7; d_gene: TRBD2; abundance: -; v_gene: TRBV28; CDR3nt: TGTGCCAGCAGTACCCCGGGACTAGCGGCCTACGAGCAGTACTTC; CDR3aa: CASSTPGLAAYEQYF
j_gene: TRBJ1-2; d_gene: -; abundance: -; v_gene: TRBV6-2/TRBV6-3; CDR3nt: TGTGCCAGCAGTTACTCGCTATATGGCTACACCTTC; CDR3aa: CASSYSLYGYTF
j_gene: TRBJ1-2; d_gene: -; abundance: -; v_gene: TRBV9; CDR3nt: TGTGCCAGCAGCGTATCCCCAGGGGACTATGGCTACACCTTC; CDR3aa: CASSVSPGDYGYTF
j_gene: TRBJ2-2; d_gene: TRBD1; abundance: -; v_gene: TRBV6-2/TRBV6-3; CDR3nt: TGTGCCAGCAGCCCCTGGACAGGGTCCATATCCGGGGAGCTGTTTTTT; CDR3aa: CASSPWTGSISGELFF
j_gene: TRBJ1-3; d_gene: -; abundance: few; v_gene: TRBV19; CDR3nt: TGTGCCAGTAGTACAGGGTTATACTCTGGAAACACCATATATTTT; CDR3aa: CASSTGLYSGNTIYF
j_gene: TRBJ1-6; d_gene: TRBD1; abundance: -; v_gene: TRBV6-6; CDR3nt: TGTGCCAGCAGTCCGACCGGGACAGGGAACTTTTCACCCCTCCACTTT; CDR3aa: CASSPTGTGNFSPLHF
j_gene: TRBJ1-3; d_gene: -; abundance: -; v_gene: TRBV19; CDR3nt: TGTGCCAGTAGTTCTGGACATACCACTGGAAACACCATATATTTT; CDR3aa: CASSSGHTTGNTIYF
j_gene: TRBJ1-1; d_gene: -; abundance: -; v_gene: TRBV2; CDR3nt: TGTGCCAGCAGTGTGAGGAACACTGAAGCTTTCTTT; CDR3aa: CASSVRNTEAFF
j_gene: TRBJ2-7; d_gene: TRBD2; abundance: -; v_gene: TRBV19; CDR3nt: TGTGCCACGCAAAGGACTAGCGGCTCCTACGAGCAGTACTTC; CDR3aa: CATQRTSGSYEQYF
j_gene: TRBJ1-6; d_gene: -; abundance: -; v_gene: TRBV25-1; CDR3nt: TGTGCCAGCAGTTTCAGGGGTAGCTCACCCCTCCACTTT; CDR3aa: CASSFRGSSPLHF
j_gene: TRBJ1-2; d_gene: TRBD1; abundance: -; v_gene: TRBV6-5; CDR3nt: TGTGCCAGCAGATTGACAGGGTCTGGAGGCTACACCTTC; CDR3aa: CASRLTGSGGYTF
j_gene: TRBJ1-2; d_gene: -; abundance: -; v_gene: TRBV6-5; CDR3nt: TGTGCCAGCAGCGACAGTTTAAGGGGCTACACCTTC; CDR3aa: CASSDSLRGYTF
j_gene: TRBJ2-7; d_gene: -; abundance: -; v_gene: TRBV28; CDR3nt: TGTGCCATCCGAACACAGACAGCCTACGAGCAGTACTTC; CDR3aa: CAIRTQTAYEQYF
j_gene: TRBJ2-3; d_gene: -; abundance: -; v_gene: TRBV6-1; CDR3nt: TGTGCCAGCAGTGAAATAATAGGAGGTAGCACAGATACGCAGTATTTT; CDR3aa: CASSEIIGGSTDTQYF
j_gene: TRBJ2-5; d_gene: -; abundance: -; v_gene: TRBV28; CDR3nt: TGTGCCAGCAGTTTTTATCAAGAGACCCAGTACTTC; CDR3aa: CASSFYQETQYF
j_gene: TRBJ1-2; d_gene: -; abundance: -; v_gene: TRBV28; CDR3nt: TGTGCCAGCACCGGCGGGTGGCCTTATGGCTACACCTTC; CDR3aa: CASTGGWPYGYTF
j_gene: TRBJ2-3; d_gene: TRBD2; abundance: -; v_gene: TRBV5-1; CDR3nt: TGCGCCAGCAGCTCGGTAGCGGGGTCTAGCACAGATACGCAGTATTTT; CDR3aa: CASSSVAGSSTDTQYF
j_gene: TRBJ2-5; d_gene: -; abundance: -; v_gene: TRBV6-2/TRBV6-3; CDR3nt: TGTGCCAGCAGTTACCCCCCCAACCAAGAGACCCAGTACTTC; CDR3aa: CASSYPPNQETQYF
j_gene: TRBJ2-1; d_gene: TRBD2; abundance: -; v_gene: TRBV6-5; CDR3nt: TGTGCCGCGCGGACTAGCGGGAGTAATGAGCAGTTCTTC; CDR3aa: CAARTSGSNEQFF
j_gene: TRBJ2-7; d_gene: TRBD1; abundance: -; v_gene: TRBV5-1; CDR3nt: TGCGCCAGCAGCCCGCGGACAGGGCGCGTTTACGAGCAGTACTTC; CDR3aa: CASSPRTGRVYEQYF
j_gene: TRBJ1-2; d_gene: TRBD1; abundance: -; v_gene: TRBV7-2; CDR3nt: TGTGCCAGCAGCCATGGACAGGGTAGCTATGGCTACACCTTC; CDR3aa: CASSHGQGSYGYTF
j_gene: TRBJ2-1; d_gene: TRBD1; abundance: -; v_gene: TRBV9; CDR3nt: TGTGCCAGCAGCGCCGGGACAGGGACCTACAATGAGCAGTTCTTC; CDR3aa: CASSAGTGTYNEQFF
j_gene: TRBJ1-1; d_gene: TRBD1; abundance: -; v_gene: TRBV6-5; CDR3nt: TGTGCCAGCAGAACGGGACAGGGGATACCCACTGAAGCTTTCTTT; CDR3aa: CASRTGQGIPTEAFF
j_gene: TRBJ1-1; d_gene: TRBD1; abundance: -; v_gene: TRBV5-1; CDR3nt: TGCGCCAGCAGCCCGGACCCCGGGACAGTGAACACTGAAGCTTTCTTT; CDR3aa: CASSPDPGTVNTEAFF
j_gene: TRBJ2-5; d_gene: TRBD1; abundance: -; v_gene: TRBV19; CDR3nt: TGTGCCAGCCGAGGAATAGGACAGGATCAAGAGACCCAGTACTTC; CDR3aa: CASRGIGQDQETQYF
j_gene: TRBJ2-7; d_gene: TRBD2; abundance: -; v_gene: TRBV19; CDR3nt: TGTGCCAGTAGCTGGCGACTAGCGGGTTCAGACGAGCAGTACTTC; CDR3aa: CASSWRLAGSDEQYF
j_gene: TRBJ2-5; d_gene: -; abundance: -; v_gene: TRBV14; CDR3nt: TGTGCCAGCAGCTCCAGGGGAGAGACCCAGTACTTC; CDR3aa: CASSSRGETQYF
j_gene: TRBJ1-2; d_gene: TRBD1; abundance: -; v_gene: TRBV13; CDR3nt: TGTGCCAGCAGCTTCCAGGGGGGCAAGGGCTACACCTTC; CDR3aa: CASSFQGGKGYTF
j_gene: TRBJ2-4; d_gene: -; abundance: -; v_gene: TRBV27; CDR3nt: TGTGCCAGCAGTTTACCTCCCCGCAGGGAAACTCTTCCCAAAAACATTCAGTACTTC; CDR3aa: CASSLPPRRETLPKNIQYF
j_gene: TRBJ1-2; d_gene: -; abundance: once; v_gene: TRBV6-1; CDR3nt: TGTGCCAGCAGCCCCAACACGGGTTATGGCTACACCTTC; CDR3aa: CASSPNTGYGYTF
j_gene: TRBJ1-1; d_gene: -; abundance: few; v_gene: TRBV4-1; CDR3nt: TGCGCCAGCAGCCGAGAACAGGGACGACACACTGAAGCTTTCTTT; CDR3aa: CASSREQGRHTEAFF
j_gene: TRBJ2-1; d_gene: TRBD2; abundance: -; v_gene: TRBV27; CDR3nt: TGTGCCAGCGGGATTCCAAGGACTAGTTTGCATGAGCAGTTCTTC; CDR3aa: CASGIPRTSLHEQFF
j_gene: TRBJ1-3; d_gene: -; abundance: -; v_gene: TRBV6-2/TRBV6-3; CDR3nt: TGTGCCAGCAGTTATTACGGACTCTCTGGAAACACCATATATTTT; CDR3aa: CASSYYGLSGNTIYF
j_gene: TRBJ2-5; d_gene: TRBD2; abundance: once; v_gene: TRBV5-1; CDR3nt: TGCGCCAGCAGTTCATCTGCGGGAGCGAGAGGGCAAGAGACCCAGTACTTC; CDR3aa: CASSSSAGARGQETQYF
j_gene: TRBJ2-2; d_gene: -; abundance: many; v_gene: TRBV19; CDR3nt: TGTGCCAGTAGGGTAGGGATACAGACTACAGTTACCGGGGAGCTGTTTTTT; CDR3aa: CASRVGIQTTVTGELFF